This TCR beta chain was recovered during a study of blood T cell repertoires in COVID-19. Across the study: Some COVID-19 samples were acute and others convalescent; all came from the United States, Italy and Spain. Sources were T cells, B-cell-depleted T cells, or PBMCs; the material itself was cDNA or gDNA.

V lost 6 bases and J lost 10; bases outside the gene matches: 19. Per the germline V gene, CDR1 is SGHNT and CDR2 is YYREEE (reference sequence). This CDR3 region has 17 residues. Authors' processing steps: Quantification of nucleated cells was approximated via reference gene primer amplification. Profiled with immunoSEQ multiplex PCR; TCRdb holds only in-frame clones, not every one. That table furnishes V, J and clone size, whereas the DNA furnished D and trimming. The sample includes around 55,000 clones, over 75% of them seen just once. The sample consisted of peripheral blood. This rearrangement joins TRBV5-4 to TRBJ1-6, with TRBD1 identical over 7 bases. The receptor's source is a human donor with active COVID-19. The donor label of this sample is uncertain. The CDR3 protein is CASTTQDRLRTSSPLHF. The DNA for the CDR3 is TGTGCCAGCACCACCCAGGACAGGCTGCGAACGAGCTCACCCCTCCACTTT. The full variable domain, with the rest looked up from reference TRBV5-4 and TRBJ1-6, is ETGVTQSPTHLIKTRGQQVTLRCSSQSGHNTVSWYQQALGQGPQFIFQYYREEENGRGNFPPRFSGLQFPNYSSELNVNALELDDSALYLCASTTQDRLRTSSPLHFGNGTRLTVT.